This TCR beta chain was profiled in a study of blood T cells in healthy people across ages. Germline CDR1 is LNHDA and CDR2 is SQIVND (reference sequence). The CDR3 loop spans 16 amino acids. V lost 5 bases and J lost 3; bases outside the gene matches: 5. It was with a sample-barcoded 5' primer and a J-beta primer mix that a second PCR of roughly 6 to 11 cycles was run. TCRdb redid the calling of the 5' RACE reads with MiXCR, one entry per CDR3 protein. The sample carries about 970,000 distinct CDR3 sequences, about 51% recorded once. The receptor was isolated from a woman aged 55-70 years in good health. V gene TRBV19 combines with J gene TRBJ2-1; 12 bases match TRBD2. The sequencing input was blood. CDR3: CASSPRLAGVYNEQFF. The CDR3 region has the DNA TGTGCCAGTAGTCCCAGACTAGCGGGAGTCTACAATGAGCAGTTCTTC.